Each of the 28 T cell receptor beta chains below was sequenced from the same sample in a study of neurological immune-mediated disorders. TCRdb itself ran the 5' RACE reads through MiXCR, one entry per CDR3 protein. This sample has tens of thousands of distinct CDR3 sequences; over 9% occur once, and the top ten carry under 8.5%. Material: PBMCs. These receptors were taken from a woman aged 25-40 years with HTLV-1-associated myelopathy (HAM/TSP).

This clonotype was recorded many times. V and J are TRBV5-5 and TRBJ2-7; unclear D gene. Germline V lookup: CDR1 SGHKS, CDR2 YYEKEE (reference sequence). V lost 0 bases, J lost 0 bases, and 16 bases lay in between. The CDR3 spans 17 residues. The CDR3 DNA reads TGTGCCAGCAGCTTGGTAACCCGGATGGCCAGCTCCTACGAGCAGTACTTC. Protein product: CASSLVTRMASSYEQYF.

This clonotype was recorded many times. The genes are TRBV6-1 and TRBJ2-4; D is unresolved. The CDR3 extends over 17 amino acids. In germline, CDR1 is MNHNS, CDR2 SASEGT. V lost 0 bases to trimming and J lost 0 bases, with 12 bases between them. This CDR3 is CASSEAEFSVAKNIQYF. CDR3 sequence (DNA): TGTGCCAGCAGTGAAGCCGAATTCTCGGTAGCCAAAAACATTCAGTACTTC.

A remark on this clonotype: A clone one base away is much larger, so this may be a read error. The chain couples TRBV3-1 to TRBJ1-3, with no clear D. V was cut by 5 bases and J by 0 bases, with 8 bases left in between. The CDR3 sequence is 14 residues long. CDR1 and CDR2 (germline): LGHDT, YNNKEL (reference sequence). This chain's CDR3 is CASSRSCSGNTIYF. CDR3 coding DNA: TGTGCCAGCAGCAGAAGCTGCTCTGGAAACACCATATATTTT.

This clonotype has ten or more counts. This chain connects TRBV3-1 to TRBJ1-1; D uncertain. This CDR3 has 13 residues. Looked up from germline, CDR1 is LGHDT and CDR2 is YNNKEL (reference sequence). The V and J ends lost 2 bases and 8 bases respectively, with 12 bases between them. CDR3 amino acids: CASSQNTVGEAFF. The CDR3 bases are TGTGCCAGCAGCCAAAATACTGTAGGGGAAGCTTTCTTT.

This clonotype appeared many times. The genes are TRBV29-1 and TRBJ1-1; no clear D. This CDR3 has 13 amino acids. The germline gives CDR1 SQVTM, CDR2 ANQGSEA. Trimming took 4 bases from V and 1 from J, leaving 10 bases between them. CDR3 in amino acids: CSVGVGKNTEAFF. CDR3 in DNA: TGCAGCGTTGGTGTGGGGAAGAACACTGAAGCTTTCTTT.

Many counts were recorded for this clonotype. The chain combines TRBV4-2 with TRBJ2-3; possibly TRBD2 for D (7 bases). Germline CDR1 and CDR2: LGHNA and YNFKEQ. Trimming stripped 1 base from V and 0 bases from J, with 11 bases between. The CDR3 totals 16 residues. The CDR3 here is CASSQVGGGSTDTQYF. In DNA form, the CDR3 reads TGTGCCAGCAGCCAAGTAGGGGGGGGTAGCACAGATACGCAGTATTTT.

This clonotype was counted at least ten times. The chain couples TRBV3-1 to TRBJ1-1, with 7 bases fitting TRBD1. With 6 bases clipped from V and 6 bases from J, the junction kept 10 bases outside the gene matches. This CDR3 is 14 amino acids long. CDR1 and CDR2 from the germline V gene are LGHDT and YNNKEL (reference sequence). The CDR3 sequence is CASRDKSDRPEAFF. CDR3 coding DNA: TGTGCCAGCAGGGACAAATCGGACAGGCCTGAAGCTTTCTTT.

Notes on this clonotype: At one end the junction does not follow the germline gene, possibly because of a read error. This chain joins TRBV6-1 and TRBJ1-5; tentatively, D is TRBD1 (5 bases). Germline CDR1 and CDR2: MNHNS and SASEGT. The CDR3 runs to 20 residues. CDR3 sequence (DNA): TGTACCAGCAGTGAATGGGTCCGAATCGGTGGCAGGGATGGCAATCAGCCCCAGCATTTT. This encodes CTSSEWVRIGGRDGNQPQHF.

This clonotype is medium-sized (0.01 to 0.1%) in the sample. This chain joins TRBV6-6 and TRBJ1-2, with D possibly matching TRBD1 (5 bases). V was cut by 2 bases and J by 4 bases, with 11 bases left in between. The CDR3 runs to 14 residues. Germline V CDR1 and CDR2: MNHNY, SVGAGI (reference sequence). CDR3 in amino acids: CASSYRGDRYGYTF. Written as DNA, the CDR3 is TGTGCCAGCAGTTACAGGGGAGACCGCTATGGCTACACCTTC.

This clonotype has a count of ten or more. This sequence joins TRBV5-1 and TRBJ1-6, with D possibly matching TRBD1 (5 bases). Between the trimmed V and J ends, which lost 4 bases and 10 bases, there was a span of 18 bases. The CDR3 extends over 15 amino acids. The germline V gene has CDR1 SGHRS and CDR2 YFSETQ. CDR3 loop: CASSLDQGSHSPLHF. In nucleotides, the CDR3 is TGCGCCAGCAGCCTAGACCAGGGTTCCCACTCACCCCTCCACTTT.

This clonotype was found once. The chain links TRBV5-1 to TRBJ1-5; D uncertain. With 4 bases removed from V and 5 bases from J, the gap between germline ends came to 10 bases. The CDR3 loop spans 13 amino acids. Germline CDR1 SGHRS, CDR2 YFSETQ. The CDR3 here is CASSNGVDQPQHF. The CDR3 DNA sequence: TGCGCCAGCAGCAACGGGGTGGATCAGCCCCAGCATTTT.

This clonotype was counted many times. This chain connects TRBV5-1 to TRBJ2-3; D is possibly TRBD1 (6 bases). Trimming removed 4 bases from V and 1 base from J, with 16 bases in between. Germline CDR1 and CDR2: SGHRS and YFSETQ. This CDR3 spans 16 amino acids. CDR3 residues: CASSRGGRGGTDTQYF. The CDR3 bases are TGCGCCAGCAGCCGGGGCGGCAGGGGAGGCACAGATACGCAGTATTTT.

At least ten counts were recorded for this clonotype. The rearrangement links TRBV20-1 to TRBJ1-2, with D possibly matching TRBD1 (6 bases). Trimming removed 5 bases at V and 4 bases at J, with 20 bases between. The germline V gene has CDR1 DFQATT and CDR2 SNEGSKA (reference sequence). There are 15 residues in the CDR3. CDR3 bases: TGCAGTGCTCACCTCATGGACAGTTGGGTCTATGGCTACACCTTC. It specifies CSAHLMDSWVYGYTF.

This clonotype was counted many times. J is TRBJ2-1 and V is TRBV20-1, with 8 positions matching TRBD1. The CDR3 loop spans 14 amino acids. The germline V gene has CDR1 DFQATT and CDR2 SNEGSKA (reference sequence). J lost 6 bases, V lost 3 bases, and 7 bases had no gene match. CDR3 sequence (DNA): TGCAGTGCTAGGTTCAGGGGGCTTAGCAATGAGCAGTTCTTC. It specifies CSARFRGLSNEQFF.

This clonotype was seen at least ten times. The V call is TRBV3-1, the J call TRBJ2-7; D is unresolved. The V gene's germline CDR1 is LGHDT and CDR2 YNNKEL (reference sequence). This CDR3 spans 11 amino acids. Trimming removed 1 base at V and 2 bases at J, with 0 bases between. CDR3 residues: CASSQAYEQYF. The CDR3 coding sequence is TGTGCCAGCAGCCAAGCCTACGAGCAGTACTTC.

This clonotype was counted at least ten times. The chain couples TRBV9 to TRBJ2-7; 9 bases match TRBD1. V dropped 3 bases and J dropped 5; count of bases not matched to a gene: 9. This CDR3 has 15 amino acids. Per the germline V gene, CDR1 is SGDLS and CDR2 is YYNGEE. This chain's CDR3 is CASSAYRDRADEQYF. The CDR3 DNA is TGTGCCAGCAGCGCCTACCGGGACAGGGCTGACGAGCAGTACTTC.

The chain has TRBV2 and TRBJ2-3; TRBD1 matches 7 bases. With 6 bases clipped from V and 0 bases from J, the junction kept 3 bases outside the gene matches. This CDR3 is built from 14 residues. The germline gives CDR1 SNHLY, CDR2 FYNNEI. CDR3 bases: TGTGCCAGCAGAACAGGGGAAAGCACAGATACGCAGTATTTT. Its translation is CASRTGESTDTQYF.

There are many counts of this clonotype. The chain couples TRBV20-1 to TRBJ1-5; 8 bases agree with TRBD1. CDR3 length: 14 amino acids. Germline V gene sequence: CDR1 DFQATT, CDR2 SNEGSKA (reference sequence). V lost 6 bases, J lost 1 base, and 5 bases stayed unmatched. In DNA, the CDR3 is TGCAGTGCCCCTAGGACAGGGAGCAATCAGCCCCAGCATTTT. Translating gives CSAPRTGSNQPQHF.

This clonotype appeared many times. The gene calls are TRBV5-1 and TRBJ2-7; 11 bases align to TRBD2. The CDR3 is 18 residues long. Germline V lookup: CDR1 SGHRS, CDR2 YFSETQ. V gave up 4 bases and J gave up 0 bases; unmatched junction bases: 12. CDR3 sequence reads: CASSPTATSGTSSYEQYF. CDR3 DNA: TGCGCCAGCAGCCCCACCGCGACTAGCGGGACGAGCTCCTACGAGCAGTACTTC.

V and J are TRBV12-3 or TRBV12-4 and TRBJ1-2; 8 nucleotides match TRBD1. J was trimmed by 7 bases and V by 5 bases; bases with no gene match: 9. The CDR3 totals 14 residues. The CDR3 region is CASSRGDRGVGYTF. The DNA for the CDR3 is TGTGCCAGCAGTCGTGGAGACAGGGGCGTTGGCTACACCTTC.

In this sample, this clonotype turned up many times. The J gene is TRBJ2-1, the V gene TRBV7-9; maybe TRBD2 (6 bases). CDR1 is SEHNR and CDR2 is FQNEAQ in the germline V gene (reference sequence). This CDR3 has 17 residues. V lost 1 base, J lost 1 base, and 14 bases lay in between. CDR3 sequence: CASSLVGGERSYNEQFF. The CDR3 nucleotides read TGTGCCAGCAGCTTAGTGGGAGGAGAGAGGTCCTACAATGAGCAGTTCTTC. Full variable domain (outside the CDR3, taken from reference TRBV7-9 and TRBJ2-1): DTGVSQNPRHKITKRGQNVTFRCDPISEHNRLYWYRQTLGQGPEFLTYFQNEAQLEKSRLLSDRFSAERPKGSFSTLEIQRTEQGDSAMYLCASSLVGGERSYNEQFFGPGTRLTVL.

This clonotype was detected many times. The chain combines TRBV5-1 with TRBJ1-2; no definite D call. The CDR3 sequence is 14 residues long. Germline V lookup: CDR1 SGHRS, CDR2 YFSETQ. The V end was cut by 1 base, the J end by 6 bases, with 13 bases between. CDR3 DNA sequence: TGCGCCAGCAGCTTGACGAGGGCGGTGGATGGCTACACCTTC. It is translated as CASSLTRAVDGYTF. Together with reference TRBV5-1 and TRBJ1-2, the CDR3 gives the full variable domain: KAGVTQTPRYLIKTRGQQVTLSCSPISGHRSVSWYQQTPGQGLQFLFEYFSETQRNKGNFPGRFSGRQFSNSRSEMNVSTLELGDSALYLCASSLTRAVDGYTFGSGTRLTVV.

The V and J genes are TRBV5-1 and TRBJ1-5; D gene ambiguous. The CDR3 is 14 residues long. V was trimmed by 0 bases and J by 8 bases, leaving 12 bases between them. The germline V gene encodes CDR1 SGHRS and CDR2 YFSETQ. The CDR3 sequence is CASSLGVHPKPQHF. As DNA, the CDR3 is TGCGCCAGCAGCTTGGGCGTGCACCCGAAGCCCCAGCATTTT.

The sample holds many counts of this clonotype. This CDR3 is CASSLAPYRGRGSHGYTF. The CDR3 DNA reads TGTGCCAGCAGCTTAGCCCCTTACAGGGGGCGAGGGTCCCATGGCTACACCTTC. This chain uses TRBV7-2 with TRBJ1-2; 9 bases map to TRBD1. The germline V gene has CDR1 SGHTA and CDR2 FQGNSA. V was pared by 0 bases and J by 6 bases, with 14 bases of the junction left unmatched. The CDR3 has 18 amino acids.

As for this clonotype: The DNA is omitted, as the CDR3 cannot be located on it reliably, and the CDR3 follows TCRdb's listing. The chain recombines TRBV7-9 with TRBJ2-1; the table assigns TRBD2, which was not confirmed against the DNA. The CDR3 sequence runs 20 residues, both termini included. Looked up from germline, CDR1 is SEHNR and CDR2 is FQNEAQ (reference sequence). CDR3 residues: CASSFYICSARVTSTNEQFF.

Only a few counts were recorded for this clonotype. The chain has TRBV5-1 and TRBJ1-5; D is possibly TRBD1 (5 bases). This CDR3 comprises 14 residues. Looked up from germline, CDR1 is SGHRS and CDR2 is YFSETQ. The V end lost 4 bases, the J end lost 6 bases, and 14 bases lay between the germline ends. The CDR3 loop is CASSPGDRAQPQHF. DNA for the CDR3: TGCGCCAGCAGCCCCGGGGACCGGGCTCAGCCCCAGCATTTT.

This clonotype was seen at least ten times. The chain is built from TRBV27 and TRBJ1-5; no clear D. V lost 3 bases to trimming and J lost 0 bases, with 9 bases between them. This CDR3 has 15 amino acids. The germline V gene has CDR1 MNHEY and CDR2 SMNVEV (reference sequence). In nucleotides, the CDR3 is TGTGCCAGCAGTTTGGACGGTTATAGCAATCAGCCCCAGCATTTT. Protein product: CASSLDGYSNQPQHF.

This clonotype was counted at least ten times. This chain joins TRBV20-1 and TRBJ2-3, with TRBD2 matching over 10 bases. The germline gives CDR1 DFQATT, CDR2 SNEGSKA (reference sequence). The CDR3 has 17 residues. The V gene end was trimmed by 2 bases and the J gene end by 2 bases; junction bases not matched to a gene: 10. CDR3 residues: CSARYGSGGTLTDTQYF. CDR3 sequence (DNA): TGCAGTGCTAGATATGGTAGCGGGGGGACCCTCACAGATACGCAGTATTTT.